The rows below give T cell receptor beta chains drawn from one sample of a study of graft-versus-host responses after intestinal transplantation. TCRdb's copy holds only in-frame clones and misses some; the assay was immunoSEQ multiplex PCR. Of some 100,000 clones listed, 85% to 95% are singletons. Antigens for these TCRs are unknown. The sample consisted of unstimulated CD8+ T cells sorted from spleen or lymph node cells, taken before intestinal transplant. The receptors were sampled from a human donor who received an intestinal transplant. The CDR3 runs from the conserved cysteine through the conserved F or W. The order of the fields is D gene, J gene, V gene, clone size, CDR3 protein, CDR3 DNA. A D gene is named only where the DNA matches it firmly. Clone size is not always given. Where it is, it says once, few, many or a class for expanded clones.

d_call: TRBD1; j_call: TRBJ1-1; v_call: TRBV11-2; clone_size: -; cdr3_aa: CASSGRTGLNTEAFF; cdr3_nt: TGTGCCAGCAGCGGACGGACAGGGTTGAACACTGAAGCTTTCTTT
d_call: -; j_call: TRBJ2-3; v_call: TRBV4-1; clone_size: -; cdr3_aa: CASMETPLSTDTQYF; cdr3_nt: TGCGCCAGCATGGAGACCCCCCTTTCCACAGATACGCAGTATTTT
d_call: -; j_call: TRBJ1-4; v_call: TRBV7-2; clone_size: once; cdr3_aa: CASSLFPRGGLYEKLFF; cdr3_nt: TGTGCCAGCAGCTTATTTCCGAGGGGTGGACTTTATGAAAAACTGTTTTTT
d_call: -; j_call: TRBJ2-4; v_call: TRBV1; clone_size: -; cdr3_aa: CTSSQDRRRVCKNIQYF; cdr3_nt: TGCACCAGCAGCCAAGATCGGAGAAGGGTCTGTAAAAACATTCAGTACTTC
d_call: -; j_call: TRBJ2-2; v_call: TRBV10-1; clone_size: once; cdr3_aa: CASSDTGELFF; cdr3_nt: TGCGCCAGCAGTGACACCGGGGAGCTGTTTTTT
d_call: -; j_call: TRBJ2-3; v_call: TRBV7-9; clone_size: -; cdr3_aa: CASSYEGNTQYF; cdr3_nt: TGTGCCAGCAGCTACGAGGGTAATACGCAGTATTTT
d_call: -; j_call: TRBJ2-7; v_call: TRBV19; clone_size: -; cdr3_aa: CASSVTSNSYEQYF; cdr3_nt: TGTGCCAGTAGTGTTACTAGCAACTCCTACGAGCAGTACTTC
d_call: -; j_call: TRBJ2-1; v_call: TRBV21-1; clone_size: once; cdr3_aa: CASNTPTGMGLHNEQFF; cdr3_nt: TGTGCCAGCAACACACCAACAGGGATGGGCCTACACAATGAGCAGTTCTTC
d_call: -; j_call: TRBJ1-4; v_call: TRBV4-1; clone_size: -; cdr3_aa: CASSQGTALNEKLFF; cdr3_nt: TGCGCCAGCAGCCAAGGGACAGCTCTTAATGAAAAACTGTTTTTT
d_call: TRBD2; j_call: TRBJ2-7; v_call: TRBV19; clone_size: once; cdr3_aa: CASSLPPLAGVPYEQYF; cdr3_nt: TGTGCCAGTAGCCTCCCCCCGCTAGCGGGAGTTCCCTACGAGCAGTACTTC
d_call: -; j_call: TRBJ2-3; v_call: TRBV5-6; clone_size: -; cdr3_aa: CASSWGTDTQYF; cdr3_nt: TGTGCCAGCAGCTGGGGGACAGATACGCAGTATTTT
d_call: -; j_call: TRBJ1-5; v_call: TRBV28; clone_size: -; cdr3_aa: CASSFMDSNSNQPQHF; cdr3_nt: TGTGCCAGCAGTTTTATGGACTCAAATAGCAATCAGCCCCAGCATTTT
d_call: -; j_call: TRBJ1-3; v_call: TRBV11-2; clone_size: -; cdr3_aa: CASSPAQSHSGNTIYF; cdr3_nt: TGTGCCAGCAGCCCCGCCCAAAGCCACTCTGGAAACACCATATATTTT
d_call: -; j_call: TRBJ1-1; v_call: TRBV9; clone_size: few; cdr3_aa: CASSVESNTEAFF; cdr3_nt: TGTGCCAGCAGCGTAGAAAGCAACACTGAAGCTTTCTTT
d_call: -; j_call: TRBJ2-5; v_call: TRBV13; clone_size: -; cdr3_aa: CASSLRGAPETQYF; cdr3_nt: TGTGCCAGCAGCTTAAGGGGGGCCCCGGAGACCCAGTACTTC